The 14 T cell receptor beta chains below come from one sample, sequenced in a study of cytomegalovirus exposure and HLA in healthy donors. PCR primers comprised 60 Vbeta and 13 Jbeta primers. TCRdb keeps only in-frame clones here, not all; method: immunoSEQ multiplex PCR. Of 150,000 to 200,000 clones listed, approximately 81% are singletons. What was sequenced was PBMCs. Receptors were obtained from a man aged 18 to 29 in good health and CMV-seropositive.

V gene TRBV6-4 combines with J gene TRBJ2-3; 7 bases align to TRBD2. Trimming at V came to 2 bases and at J to 5 bases, leaving 7 bases not matched to a gene. CDR3 length equals 15 residues. CDR1 is MRHNA, CDR2 SNTAGT, per germline. This chain's CDR3 is CASSDTSAAGDTQYF. In nucleotides, the CDR3 is TGTGCCAGCAGTGACACTAGCGCCGCGGGAGATACGCAGTATTTT.

V gene TRBV7-8 combines with J gene TRBJ1-6; no reliable D call. CDR3 size: 15 residues. Trimming cost V 3 bases and J 9 bases, with 15 bases left between them. CDR1 and CDR2 (germline): SGHVS, FQNEAQ. The DNA for the CDR3 is TGTGCCAGCAGCTTCTCCCGGGAGCAGAGTTCACCCCTCCACTTT. As protein: CASSFSREQSSPLHF. The complete variable domain, with remaining parts taken from reference TRBV7-8 and TRBJ1-6, reads GAGVSQSPRYKVAKRGQDVALRCDPISGHVSLFWYQQALGQGPEFLTYFQNEAQLDKSGLPSDRFFAERPEGSVSTLKIQRTQQEDSAVYLCASSFSREQSSPLHFGNGTRLTVT.

The V call is TRBV9, the J call TRBJ2-5; 8 bases are a match to TRBD2. Germline loops: CDR1 SGDLS, CDR2 YYNGEE. Unmatched junction bases numbered 11, after V lost 7 bases and J lost 0 bases. This CDR3 contains 16 residues. CDR3: CASSGGDSEDQETQYF. CDR3 nucleotides: TGTGCCAGCTCGGGGGGGGATAGCGAAGACCAAGAGACCCAGTACTTC. The variable domain in full, completed from reference TRBV9 and TRBJ2-5, reads DSGVTQTPKHLITATGQRVTLRCSPRSGDLSVYWYQQSLDQGLQFLIQYYNGEERAKGNILERFSAQQFPDLHSELNLSSLELGDSALYFCASSGGDSEDQETQYFGPGTRLLVL.

The chain has TRBV18 and TRBJ2-7; possible D gene TRBD1, 5 bases. Germline assignment: CDR1 KGHSH and CDR2 LQKENI. CDR3 length: 16 residues. The V end was cut by 1 base, the J end by 0 bases, with 13 bases between. This CDR3 reads CASSPQGAVGSYEQYF. CDR3 DNA: TGTGCCAGCTCACCACAAGGGGCTGTGGGCTCCTACGAGCAGTACTTC.

This chain connects TRBV29-1 to TRBJ1-3; no clear D gene. V dropped 6 bases and J dropped 2 bases, with 17 bases sitting between them. This CDR3 is 15 amino acids long. Germline V gives CDR1 SQVTM, CDR2 ANQGSEA. The DNA for the CDR3 is TGCAGCGTGTCCACCCCCGAGGGCCCTGGAAACACCATATATTTT. Its translation: CSVSTPEGPGNTIYF.

A single count supports this clone. J is TRBJ2-5 and V is TRBV14; D is unclear. The V end was cut by 1 base, the J end by 5 bases, with 8 bases between. Germline-derived CDR1 and CDR2 are SGHDN and FVKESK. This CDR3 contains 13 residues. CDR3 sequence (DNA): TGTGCCAGCAGCCAAGGCGTGAGGGAGACCCAGTACTTC. Translation gives CASSQGVRETQYF.

This chain connects TRBV18 to TRBJ2-7, with 9 bases fitting TRBD1. The CDR3 contains 14 residues. Germline V gene data show CDR1 as KGHSH and CDR2 as LQKENI. The V segment lost 5 bases and the J segment 6 bases; nucleotides outside the gene matches: 8. The CDR3 region is CASSTQGAPVEQYF. As DNA, the CDR3 is TGTGCCAGCTCAACACAGGGGGCGCCGGTCGAGCAGTACTTC.

The chain couples TRBV6-5 to TRBJ1-5; tentative D call: TRBD1 (5 bases). V was pared by 6 bases and J by 3 bases, with 15 bases between. CDR1 is MNHEY, CDR2 SVGAGI, per germline. This CDR3 has 15 amino acids. CDR3 region: CASRVSGANNQPQHF. DNA of the CDR3: TGTGCCAGCAGGGTAAGTGGGGCTAACAATCAGCCCCAGCATTTT.

The V gene is TRBV5-1, the J gene TRBJ2-7; TRBD2 might be the D (6 bases). In germline, CDR1 is SGHRS, CDR2 YFSETQ. The CDR3 length is 13 residues. The V gene lost 0 bases and the J gene lost 3 bases, with 7 bases spanning the gap. The CDR3 coding sequence is TGCGCCAGCAGCTTGGGGGGGGTCTACGAGCAGTACTTC. It is translated as CASSLGGVYEQYF. Filled out from reference TRBV5-1 and TRBJ2-7, the complete variable domain reads KAGVTQTPRYLIKTRGQQVTLSCSPISGHRSVSWYQQTPGQGLQFLFEYFSETQRNKGNFPGRFSGRQFSNSRSEMNVSTLELGDSALYLCASSLGGVYEQYFGPGTRLTVT.

This clone appeared once. The rearrangement joins TRBV4-3 to TRBJ1-2; a possible D gene is TRBD1 (6 bases). The V end lost 0 bases, the J end lost 8 bases, and 13 bases lay between the germline ends. There are 14 residues in the CDR3. The germline V gene encodes CDR1 LGHNA and CDR2 YSLEER. The DNA of the CDR3 is TGCGCCAGCAGCCAAGAAGGCAGGGGCGTGGGCTACACCTTC. As protein: CASSQEGRGVGYTF.

The chain carries TRBV5-1 and TRBJ1-4; D remains ambiguous. The V and J ends lost 0 bases and 0 bases respectively, with 6 bases between them. Germline lookup yields CDR1 SGHRS and CDR2 YFSETQ. This CDR3 has 15 residues. Written as DNA, the CDR3 is TGCGCCAGCAGCTTGGACAGTGCAACTAATGAAAAACTGTTTTTT. This codes for CASSLDSATNEKLFF.

The chain couples TRBV7-9 to TRBJ1-1; the D is unclear. The CDR3 runs 13 residues. Germline CDR1 is SEHNR and CDR2 is FQNEAQ (reference sequence). V was clipped by 4 bases and J by 0 bases, with 6 bases between them. This CDR3 reads CASSSPMNTEAFF. CDR3 coding DNA: TGTGCCAGCAGCTCACCTATGAACACTGAAGCTTTCTTT.

In its sample, this clone was seen once. The V and J genes are TRBV6-4 and TRBJ2-3; 8 nucleotides line up with TRBD1. This CDR3 contains 13 residues. Germline values: CDR1 MRHNA, CDR2 SNTAGT. With 8 bases clipped from V and 3 bases from J, the junction kept 4 bases outside the gene matches. Here the CDR3 DNA reads TGTGCCAGCGACAGGGGAGGAACAGATACGCAGTATTTT. Amino acid sequence: CASDRGGTDTQYF.

The chain has TRBV7-2 and TRBJ2-7; 10 bases are a match to TRBD2. The germline CDR1 and CDR2 sequences are SGHTA and FQGNSA. J lost 3 bases, V lost 1 base, and 9 bases had no gene match. This CDR3 comprises 17 residues. Here the CDR3 DNA reads TGTGCCAGCAGCTTAGAGGGACCTAGCGGGGGTGTCTACGAGCAGTACTTC. Protein product: CASSLEGPSGGVYEQYF.